The clone carrying this T cell receptor (beta chain) has only one observation. The same CDR3 can be traced to other DNA sequences in this sample. CDR1 is KGHSH, CDR2 LQKENI, per germline. This CDR3 has 12 amino acids. V lost 3 bases and J lost 4, with 6 bases in between. Libraries were prepared by immunoSEQ multiplex PCR; TCRdb keeps only in-frame clonotypes and omits some of them. The table includes about 70,000 clones, around four fifths detected once. This specimen comes from a study of PD-L1 blockade in urothelial cancer. As for the study in general: It was in the mid-2010s that patients started atezolizumab at 1,200 mg intravenously every 3 weeks. Twenty-five of 29 patients were men who had bladder-origin urothelial cancer.

The sample consisted of PBMCs, taken around atezolizumab (anti-PD-L1) treatment. The chain has TRBV18 and TRBJ2-5, with D possibly being TRBD1 (6 bases). The receptor's source is a man in his sixties or seventies with urothelial cancer. The CDR3 loop reads CASSPRGETQYF. CDR3 coding DNA: TGTGCCAGCTCACCCAGGGGAGAGACCCAGTACTTC.